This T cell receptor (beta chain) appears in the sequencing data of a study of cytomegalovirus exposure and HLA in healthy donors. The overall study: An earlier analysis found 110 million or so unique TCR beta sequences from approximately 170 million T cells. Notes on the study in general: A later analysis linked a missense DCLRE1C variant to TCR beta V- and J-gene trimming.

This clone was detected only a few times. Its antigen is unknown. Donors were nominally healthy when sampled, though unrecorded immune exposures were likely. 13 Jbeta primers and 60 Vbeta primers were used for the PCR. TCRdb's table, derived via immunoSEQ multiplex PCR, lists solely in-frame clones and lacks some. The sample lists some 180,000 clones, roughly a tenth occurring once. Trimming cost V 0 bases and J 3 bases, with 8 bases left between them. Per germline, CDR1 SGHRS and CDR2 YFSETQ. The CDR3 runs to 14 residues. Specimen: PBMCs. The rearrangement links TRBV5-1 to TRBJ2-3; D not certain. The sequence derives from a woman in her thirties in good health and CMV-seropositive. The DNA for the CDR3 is TGCGCCAGCAGCTTGGATCCCGGGACAGATACGCAGTATTTT. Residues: CASSLDPGTDTQYF.